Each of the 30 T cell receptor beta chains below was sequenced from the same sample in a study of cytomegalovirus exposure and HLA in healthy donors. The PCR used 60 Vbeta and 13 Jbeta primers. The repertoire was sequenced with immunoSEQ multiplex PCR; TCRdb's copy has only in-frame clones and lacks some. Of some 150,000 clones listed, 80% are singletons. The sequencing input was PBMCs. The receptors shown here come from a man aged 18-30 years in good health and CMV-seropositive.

The CDR3 spells CASSYSRGPNTGELFF. CDR3 nucleotide sequence: TGTGCCAGCAGTTACTCACGGGGTCCGAACACCGGGGAGCTGTTTTTT. This rearrangement joins TRBV6-5 to TRBJ2-2; D is perhaps TRBD2 (5 bases). V was shortened by 0 bases and J by 0 bases, with 8 bases between the two germline ends. The CDR3 runs 16 residues. CDR1 and CDR2 (germline): MNHEY, SVGAGI.

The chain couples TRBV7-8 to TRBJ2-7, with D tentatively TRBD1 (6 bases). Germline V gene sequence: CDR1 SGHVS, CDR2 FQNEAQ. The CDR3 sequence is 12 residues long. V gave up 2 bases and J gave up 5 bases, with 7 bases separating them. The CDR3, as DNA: TGTGCCAGCAGCTTACCAGGGGACGAGCAGTACTTC. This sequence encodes CASSLPGDEQYF. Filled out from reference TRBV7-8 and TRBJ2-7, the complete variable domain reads GAGVSQSPRYKVAKRGQDVALRCDPISGHVSLFWYQQALGQGPEFLTYFQNEAQLDKSGLPSDRFFAERPEGSVSTLKIQRTQQEDSAVYLCASSLPGDEQYFGPGTRLTVT.

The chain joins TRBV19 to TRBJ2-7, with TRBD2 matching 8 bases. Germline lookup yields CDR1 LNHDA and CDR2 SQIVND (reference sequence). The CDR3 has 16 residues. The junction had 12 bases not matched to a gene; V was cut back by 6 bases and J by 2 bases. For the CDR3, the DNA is TGTGCCAGTAGAGGACTAGCAGAGGGGAGGACCTACGAGCAGTACTTC. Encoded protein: CASRGLAEGRTYEQYF.

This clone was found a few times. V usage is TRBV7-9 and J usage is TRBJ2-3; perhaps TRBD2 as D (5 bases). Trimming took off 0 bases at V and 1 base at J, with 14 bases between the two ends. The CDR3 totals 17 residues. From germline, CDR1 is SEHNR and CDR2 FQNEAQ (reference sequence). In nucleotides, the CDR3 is TGTGCCAGCAGCTTAGCCGTTCGGGGAGTGGGCACAGATACGCAGTATTTT. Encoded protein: CASSLAVRGVGTDTQYF.

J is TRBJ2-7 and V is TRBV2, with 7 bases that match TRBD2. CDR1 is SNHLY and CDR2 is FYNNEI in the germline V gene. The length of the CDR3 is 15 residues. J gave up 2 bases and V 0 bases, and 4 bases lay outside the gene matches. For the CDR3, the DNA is TGTGCCAGCAGTGAAGCGCCGGGGACTACCTACGAGCAGTACTTC. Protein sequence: CASSEAPGTTYEQYF.

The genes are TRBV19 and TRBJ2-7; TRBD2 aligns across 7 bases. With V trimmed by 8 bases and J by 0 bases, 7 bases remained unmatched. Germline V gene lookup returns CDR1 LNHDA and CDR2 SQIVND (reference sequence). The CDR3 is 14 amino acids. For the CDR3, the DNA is TGTGCCAGTGGTTCTAGCGGCCTCTCCTACGAGCAGTACTTC. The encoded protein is CASGSSGLSYEQYF.

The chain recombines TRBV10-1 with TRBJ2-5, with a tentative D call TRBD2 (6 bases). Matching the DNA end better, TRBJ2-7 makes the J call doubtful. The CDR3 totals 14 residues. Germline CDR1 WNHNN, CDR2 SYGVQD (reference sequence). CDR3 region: CASSESGGTYEQYF. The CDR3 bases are TGCGCCAGCAGTGAGTCTGGGGGGACCTACGAGCAGTACTTC.

The CDR3 region is CASSPGAGELFF. As DNA, the CDR3 is TGTGCCAGCAGCCCAGGGGCCGGGGAGCTGTTTTTT. The chain couples TRBV7-9 to TRBJ2-2, with D possibly being TRBD1 (6 bases). Germline V gene lookup returns CDR1 SEHNR and CDR2 FQNEAQ (reference sequence). V gave up 5 bases and J gave up 6 bases, with 7 bases separating them. CDR3 length: 12 residues.

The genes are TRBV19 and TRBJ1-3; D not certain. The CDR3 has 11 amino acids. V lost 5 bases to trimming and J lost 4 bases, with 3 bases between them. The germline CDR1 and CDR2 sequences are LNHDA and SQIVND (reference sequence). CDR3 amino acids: CASSEGNTIYF. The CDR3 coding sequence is TGTGCCAGTAGTGAGGGAAACACCATATATTTT. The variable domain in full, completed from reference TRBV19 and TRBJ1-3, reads DGGITQSPKYLFRKEGQNVTLSCEQNLNHDAMYWYRQDPGQGLRLIYYSQIVNDFQKGDIAEGYSVSREKKESFPLTVTSAQKNPTAFYLCASSEGNTIYFGEGSWLTVV.

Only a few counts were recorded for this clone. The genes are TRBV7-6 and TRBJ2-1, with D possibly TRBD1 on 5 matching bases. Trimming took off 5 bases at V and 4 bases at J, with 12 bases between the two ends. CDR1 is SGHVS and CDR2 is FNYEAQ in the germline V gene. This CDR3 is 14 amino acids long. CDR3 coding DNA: TGTGCCAGCAGCCCTAAGACAGTTTACAATGAGCAGTTCTTC. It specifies CASSPKTVYNEQFF.

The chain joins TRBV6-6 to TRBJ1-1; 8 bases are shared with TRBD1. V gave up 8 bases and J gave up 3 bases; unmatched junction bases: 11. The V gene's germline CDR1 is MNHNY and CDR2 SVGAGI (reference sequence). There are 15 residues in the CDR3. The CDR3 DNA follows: TGTGCCAGCTCCCAACAGGGGGGCTGGGACACTGAAGCTTTCTTT. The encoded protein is CASSQQGGWDTEAFF.

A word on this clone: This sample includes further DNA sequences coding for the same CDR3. CDR3: CASSQVGRGSTDTQYF. The CDR3 DNA reads TGCGCCAGCAGCCAAGTTGGGCGGGGTAGCACAGATACGCAGTATTTT. The chain uses TRBV4-3 and TRBJ2-3, with a possible D match to TRBD2 (6 bases). V was pared by 1 base and J by 0 bases, with 11 bases between. The V gene's germline CDR1 is LGHNA and CDR2 YSLEER. This CDR3 spans 16 amino acids.

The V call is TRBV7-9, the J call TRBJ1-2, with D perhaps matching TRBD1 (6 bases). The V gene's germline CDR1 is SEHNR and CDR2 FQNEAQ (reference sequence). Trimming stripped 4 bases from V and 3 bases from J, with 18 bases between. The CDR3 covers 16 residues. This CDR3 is CASSWEQGQGDYGYTF. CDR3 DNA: TGTGCCAGCAGCTGGGAACAGGGCCAGGGCGACTATGGCTACACCTTC.

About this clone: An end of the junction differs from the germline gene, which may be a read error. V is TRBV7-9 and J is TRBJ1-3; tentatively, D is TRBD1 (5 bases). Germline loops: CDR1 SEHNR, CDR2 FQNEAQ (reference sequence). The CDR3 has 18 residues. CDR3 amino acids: CSSSSQSSDGTSGNTIYF. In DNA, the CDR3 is TGTTCCAGCAGCTCACAGTCATCCGACGGGACTTCGGGAAACACCATATATTTT.

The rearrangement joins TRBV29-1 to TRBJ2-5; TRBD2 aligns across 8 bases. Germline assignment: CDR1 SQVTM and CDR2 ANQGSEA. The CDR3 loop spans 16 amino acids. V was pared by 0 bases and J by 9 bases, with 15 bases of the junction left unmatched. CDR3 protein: CSVEDLSSGGPGAQYF. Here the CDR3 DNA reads TGCAGCGTTGAAGATCTTAGCAGCGGGGGTCCCGGGGCCCAGTACTTC.

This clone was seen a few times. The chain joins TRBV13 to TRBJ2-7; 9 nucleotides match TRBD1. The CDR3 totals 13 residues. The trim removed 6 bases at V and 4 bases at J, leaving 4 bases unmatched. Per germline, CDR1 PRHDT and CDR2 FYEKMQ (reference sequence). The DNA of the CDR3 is TGTGCCAGCAGTGGGACAGGGTTTTACGAGCAGTACTTC. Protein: CASSGTGFYEQYF.

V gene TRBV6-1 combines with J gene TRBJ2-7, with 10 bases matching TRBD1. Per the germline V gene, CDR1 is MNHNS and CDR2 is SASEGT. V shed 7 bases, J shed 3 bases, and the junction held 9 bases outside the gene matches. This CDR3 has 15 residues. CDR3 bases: TGTGCCAGCATCCCCCCCCGGACAGGGGGCTACGAGCAGTACTTC. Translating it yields CASIPPRTGGYEQYF.

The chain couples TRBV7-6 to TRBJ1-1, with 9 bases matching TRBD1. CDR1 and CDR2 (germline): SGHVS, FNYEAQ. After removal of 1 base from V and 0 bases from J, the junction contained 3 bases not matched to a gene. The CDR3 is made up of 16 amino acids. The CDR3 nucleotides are TGTGCCAGCAGCTTAGGGACAGGGGTCATGAACACTGAAGCTTTCTTT. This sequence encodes CASSLGTGVMNTEAFF.

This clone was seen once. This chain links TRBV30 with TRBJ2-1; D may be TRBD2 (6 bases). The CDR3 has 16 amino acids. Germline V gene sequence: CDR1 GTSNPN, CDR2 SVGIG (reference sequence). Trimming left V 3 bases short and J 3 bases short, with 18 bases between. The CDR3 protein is CAWSDLDVGGYNEQFF. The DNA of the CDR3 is TGTGCCTGGAGCGATCTTGACGTGGGGGGCTACAATGAGCAGTTCTTC. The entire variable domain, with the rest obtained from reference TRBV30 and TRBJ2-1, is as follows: SQTIHQWPATLVQPVGSPLSLECTVEGTSNPNLYWYRQAAGRGLQLLFYSVGIGQISSEVPQNLSASRPQDRQFILSSKKLLLSDSGFYLCAWSDLDVGGYNEQFFGPGTRLTVL.

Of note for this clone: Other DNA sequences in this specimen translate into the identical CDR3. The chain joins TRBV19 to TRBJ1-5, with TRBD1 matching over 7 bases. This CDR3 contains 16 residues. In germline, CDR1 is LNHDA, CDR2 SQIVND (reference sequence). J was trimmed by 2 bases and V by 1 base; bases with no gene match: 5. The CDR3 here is CASSIGRGPGNQPQHF. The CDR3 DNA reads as TGTGCCAGTAGTATAGGGAGGGGGCCAGGCAATCAGCCCCAGCATTTT.

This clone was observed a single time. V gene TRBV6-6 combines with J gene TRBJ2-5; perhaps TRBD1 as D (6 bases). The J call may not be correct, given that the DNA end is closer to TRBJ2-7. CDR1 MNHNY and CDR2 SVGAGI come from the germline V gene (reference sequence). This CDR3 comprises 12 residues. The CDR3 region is CASSQGTYEQYF. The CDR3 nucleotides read TGTGCCAGCAGCCAGGGGACCTACGAGCAGTACTTC.

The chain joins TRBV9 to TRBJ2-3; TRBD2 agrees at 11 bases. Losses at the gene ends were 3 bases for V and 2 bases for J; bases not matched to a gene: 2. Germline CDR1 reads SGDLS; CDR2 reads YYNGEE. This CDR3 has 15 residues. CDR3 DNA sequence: TGTGCCAGCAGCGCTAGCGGGGGGCACACAGATACGCAGTATTTT. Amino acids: CASSASGGHTDTQYF.

CDR3 bases: TGCGCCAGCAGCCGCCGGACAGGGGAAAACTCTGGAAACACCATATATTTT. It yields the protein CASSRRTGENSGNTIYF. The chain combines TRBV4-3 with TRBJ1-3; 9 nucleotides align to TRBD1. Per germline, CDR1 LGHNA and CDR2 YSLEER. V shed 4 bases and J 0 bases; nucleotides not matched to a gene: 7. CDR3 size: 17 residues.

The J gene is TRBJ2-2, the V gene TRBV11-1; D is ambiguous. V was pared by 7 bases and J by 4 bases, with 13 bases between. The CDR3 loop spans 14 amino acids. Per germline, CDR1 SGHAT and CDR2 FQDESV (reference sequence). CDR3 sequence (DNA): TGTGCCAGCATTCGTGGGCCGAGCACCGGGGAGCTGTTTTTT. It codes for CASIRGPSTGELFF. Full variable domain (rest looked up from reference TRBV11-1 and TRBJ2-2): EAEVAQSPRYKITEKSQAVAFWCDPISGHATLYWYRQILGQGPELLVQFQDESVVDDSQLPKDRFSAERLKGVDSTLKIQPAELGDSAMYLCASIRGPSTGELFFGEGSRLTVL.

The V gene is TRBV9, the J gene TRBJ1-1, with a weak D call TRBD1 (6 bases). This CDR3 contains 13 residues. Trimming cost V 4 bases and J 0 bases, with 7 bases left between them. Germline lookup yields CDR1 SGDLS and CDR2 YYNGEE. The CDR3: CASSQGLNTEAFF. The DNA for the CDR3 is TGTGCCAGCAGCCAGGGGCTGAACACTGAAGCTTTCTTT.

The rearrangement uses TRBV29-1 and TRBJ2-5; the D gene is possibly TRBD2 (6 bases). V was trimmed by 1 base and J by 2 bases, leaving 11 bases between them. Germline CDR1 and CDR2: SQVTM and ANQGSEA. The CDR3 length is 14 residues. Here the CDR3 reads CSVEADRGQETQYF. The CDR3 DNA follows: TGCAGCGTTGAAGCCGATCGGGGGCAAGAGACCCAGTACTTC.

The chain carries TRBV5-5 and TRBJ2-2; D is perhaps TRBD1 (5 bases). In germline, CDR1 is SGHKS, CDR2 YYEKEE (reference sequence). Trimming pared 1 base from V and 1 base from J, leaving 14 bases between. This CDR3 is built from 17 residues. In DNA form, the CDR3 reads TGTGCCAGCAGCTTGAGGGCCGTCACAGGGAACACCGGGGAGCTGTTTTTT. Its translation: CASSLRAVTGNTGELFF.

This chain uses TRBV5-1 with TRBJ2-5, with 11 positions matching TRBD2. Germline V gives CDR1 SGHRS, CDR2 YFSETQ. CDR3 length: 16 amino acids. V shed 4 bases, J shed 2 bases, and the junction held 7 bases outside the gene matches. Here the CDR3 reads CASSKGLAEIQETQYF. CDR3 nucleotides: TGCGCCAGCAGCAAGGGACTAGCGGAAATTCAAGAGACCCAGTACTTC.

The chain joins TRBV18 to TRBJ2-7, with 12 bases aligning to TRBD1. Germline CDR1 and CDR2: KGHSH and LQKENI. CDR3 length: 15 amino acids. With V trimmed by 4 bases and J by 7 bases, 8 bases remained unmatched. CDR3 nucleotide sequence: TGTGCCAGCTCACGGCCGGGACAGGGGGCGAGGGAGCAGTACTTC. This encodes CASSRPGQGAREQYF.

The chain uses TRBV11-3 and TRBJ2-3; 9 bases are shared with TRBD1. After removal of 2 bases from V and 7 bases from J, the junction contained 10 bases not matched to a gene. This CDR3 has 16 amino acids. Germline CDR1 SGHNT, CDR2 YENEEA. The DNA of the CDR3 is TGTGCCAGCAGCTTAAGGGGGGGACAGGGTGGTCATACGCAGTATTTT. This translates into CASSLRGGQGGHTQYF.